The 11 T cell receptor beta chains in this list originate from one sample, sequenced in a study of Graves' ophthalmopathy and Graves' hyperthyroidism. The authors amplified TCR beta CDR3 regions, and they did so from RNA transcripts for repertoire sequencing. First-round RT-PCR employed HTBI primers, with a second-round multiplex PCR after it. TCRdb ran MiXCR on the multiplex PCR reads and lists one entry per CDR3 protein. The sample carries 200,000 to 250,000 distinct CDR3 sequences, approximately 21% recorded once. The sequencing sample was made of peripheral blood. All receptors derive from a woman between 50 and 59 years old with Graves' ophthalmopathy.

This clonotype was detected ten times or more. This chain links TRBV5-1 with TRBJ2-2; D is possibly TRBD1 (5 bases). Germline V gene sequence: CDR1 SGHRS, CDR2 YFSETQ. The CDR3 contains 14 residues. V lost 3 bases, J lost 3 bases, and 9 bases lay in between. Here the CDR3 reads CASSYTGDTGELFF. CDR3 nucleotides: TGCGCCAGCAGCTATACAGGAGACACCGGGGAGCTGTTTTTT.

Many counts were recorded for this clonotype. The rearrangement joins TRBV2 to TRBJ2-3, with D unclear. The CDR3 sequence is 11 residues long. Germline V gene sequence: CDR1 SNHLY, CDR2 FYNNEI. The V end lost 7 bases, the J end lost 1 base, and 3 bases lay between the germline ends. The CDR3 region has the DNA TGTGCCAGCATCGGCACAGATACGCAGTATTTT. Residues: CASIGTDTQYF.

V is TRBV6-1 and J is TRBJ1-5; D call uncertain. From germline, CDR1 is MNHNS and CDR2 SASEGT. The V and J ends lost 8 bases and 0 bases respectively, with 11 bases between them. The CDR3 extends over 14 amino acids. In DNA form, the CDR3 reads TGTGCCAGCTCCTCCCTGTATAGCAATCAGCCCCAGCATTTT. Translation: CASSSLYSNQPQHF.

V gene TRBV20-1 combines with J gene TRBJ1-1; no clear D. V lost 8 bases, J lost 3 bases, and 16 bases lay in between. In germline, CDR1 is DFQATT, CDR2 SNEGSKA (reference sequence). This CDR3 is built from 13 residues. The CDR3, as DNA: TGCAGTTCACGGGTAGGGTCGGACACTGAAGCTTTCTTT. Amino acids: CSSRVGSDTEAFF.

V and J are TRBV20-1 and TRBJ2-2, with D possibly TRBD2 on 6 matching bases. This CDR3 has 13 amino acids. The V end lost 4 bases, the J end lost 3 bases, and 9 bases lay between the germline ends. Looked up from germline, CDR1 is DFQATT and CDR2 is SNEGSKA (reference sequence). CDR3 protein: CSAKGTYTGELFF. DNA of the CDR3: TGCAGTGCTAAAGGGACTTACACCGGGGAGCTGTTTTTT.

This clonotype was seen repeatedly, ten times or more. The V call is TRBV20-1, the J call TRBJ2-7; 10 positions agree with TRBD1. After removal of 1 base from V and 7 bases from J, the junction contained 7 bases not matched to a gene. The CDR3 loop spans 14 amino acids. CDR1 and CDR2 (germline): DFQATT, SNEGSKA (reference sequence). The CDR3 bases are TGCAGTGCTAGAGGGCCGGGACAGGGGCTAGAGCAGTACTTC. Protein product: CSARGPGQGLEQYF.

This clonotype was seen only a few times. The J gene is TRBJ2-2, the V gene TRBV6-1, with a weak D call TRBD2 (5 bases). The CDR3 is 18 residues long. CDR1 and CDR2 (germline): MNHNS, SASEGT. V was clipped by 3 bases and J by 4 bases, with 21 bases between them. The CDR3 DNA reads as TGTGCCAGCAGTGATGGGCTTCTTGGAGGCGCTTTCACCGGGGAGCTGTTTTTT. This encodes CASSDGLLGGAFTGELFF.

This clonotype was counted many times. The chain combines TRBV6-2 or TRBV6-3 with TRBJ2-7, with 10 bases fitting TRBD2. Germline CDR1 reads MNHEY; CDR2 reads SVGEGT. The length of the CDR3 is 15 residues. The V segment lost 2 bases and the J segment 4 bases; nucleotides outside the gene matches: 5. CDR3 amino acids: CASSYGSGRRYEQYF. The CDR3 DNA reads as TGTGCCAGCAGTTACGGTAGCGGGAGGCGGTACGAGCAGTACTTC.

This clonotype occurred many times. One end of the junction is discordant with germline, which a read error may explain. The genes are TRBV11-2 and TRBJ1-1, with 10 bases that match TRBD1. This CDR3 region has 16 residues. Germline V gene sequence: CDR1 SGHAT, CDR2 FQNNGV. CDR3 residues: CASSLDRGPRNTEAFF. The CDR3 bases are TGTGCCAGCAGCCTAGACAGGGGGCCTCGAAACACTGAAGCTTTCTTT.

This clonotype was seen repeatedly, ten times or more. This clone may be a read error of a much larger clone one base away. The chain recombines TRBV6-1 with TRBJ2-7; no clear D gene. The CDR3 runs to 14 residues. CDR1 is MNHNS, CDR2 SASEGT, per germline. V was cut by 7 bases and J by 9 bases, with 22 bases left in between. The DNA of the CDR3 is TGTGCCAGCACCCAAGGTAGTATTACTATTGGGCAGTACTTC. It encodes CASTQGSITIGQYF.

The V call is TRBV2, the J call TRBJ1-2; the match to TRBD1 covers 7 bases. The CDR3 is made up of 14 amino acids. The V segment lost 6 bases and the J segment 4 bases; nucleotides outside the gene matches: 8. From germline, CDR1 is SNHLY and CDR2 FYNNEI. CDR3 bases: TGTGCCAGCAGGTACAGGGGCTTAGGCTATGGCTACACCTTC. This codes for CASRYRGLGYGYTF. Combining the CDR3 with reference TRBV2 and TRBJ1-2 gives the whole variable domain EPEVTQTPSHQVTQMGQEVILRCVPISNHLYFYWYRQILGQKVEFLVSFYNNEISEKSEIFDDQFSVERPDGSNFTLKIRSTKLEDSAMYFCASRYRGLGYGYTFGSGTRLTVV.